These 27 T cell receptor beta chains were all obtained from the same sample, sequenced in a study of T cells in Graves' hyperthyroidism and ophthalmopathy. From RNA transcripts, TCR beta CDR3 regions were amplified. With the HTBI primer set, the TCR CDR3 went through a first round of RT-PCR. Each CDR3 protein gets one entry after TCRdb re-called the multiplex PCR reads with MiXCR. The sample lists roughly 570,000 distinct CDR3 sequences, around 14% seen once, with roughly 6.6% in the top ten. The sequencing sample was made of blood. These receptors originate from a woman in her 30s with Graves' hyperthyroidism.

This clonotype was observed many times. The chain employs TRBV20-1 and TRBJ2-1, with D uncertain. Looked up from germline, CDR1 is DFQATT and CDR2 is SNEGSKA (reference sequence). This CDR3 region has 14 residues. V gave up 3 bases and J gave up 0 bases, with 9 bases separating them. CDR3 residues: CSASFGYSYNEQFF. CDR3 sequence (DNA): TGCAGTGCTAGTTTCGGGTACTCCTACAATGAGCAGTTCTTC.

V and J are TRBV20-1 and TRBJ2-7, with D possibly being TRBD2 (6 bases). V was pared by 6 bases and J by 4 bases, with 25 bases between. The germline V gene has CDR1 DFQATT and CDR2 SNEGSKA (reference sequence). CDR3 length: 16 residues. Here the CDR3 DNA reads TGCAGTGCCAATTCTCCGTGGGGGGAGAGGAATTACGAGCAGTACTTC. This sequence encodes CSANSPWGERNYEQYF.

The CDR3 protein is CASSSLGLAGVPGELFF. The CDR3 DNA follows: TGTGCCAGCAGTTCGCTTGGACTAGCGGGAGTACCCGGGGAGCTGTTTTTT. The chain couples TRBV27 to TRBJ2-2; 13 bases map to TRBD2. Trimming cost V 4 bases and J 6 bases; bases outside gene matches: 8. This CDR3 is 17 amino acids long. The germline V gene encodes CDR1 MNHEY and CDR2 SMNVEV (reference sequence).

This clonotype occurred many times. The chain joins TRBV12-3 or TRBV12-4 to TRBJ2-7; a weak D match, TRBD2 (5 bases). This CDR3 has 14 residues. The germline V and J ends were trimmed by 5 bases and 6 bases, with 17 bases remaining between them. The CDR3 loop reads CASSMTPTSSEQYF. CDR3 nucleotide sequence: TGTGCCAGCAGTATGACCCCCACTAGTTCCGAGCAGTACTTC.

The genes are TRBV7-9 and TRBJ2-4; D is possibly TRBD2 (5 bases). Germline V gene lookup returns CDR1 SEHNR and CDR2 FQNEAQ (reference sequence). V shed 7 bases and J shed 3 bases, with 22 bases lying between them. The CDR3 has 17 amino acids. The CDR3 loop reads CASTLKGGLVCKNIQYF. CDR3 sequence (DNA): TGTGCCAGCACCCTGAAGGGTGGACTTGTCTGCAAAAACATTCAGTACTTC.

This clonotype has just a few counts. CDR3 sequence: CASRRDSTNTEAFF. As DNA, the CDR3 is TGCGCCAGCAGGAGGGACTCTACTAACACTGAAGCTTTCTTT. The rearrangement links TRBV5-1 to TRBJ1-1; maybe TRBD1 (5 bases). Germline-derived CDR1 and CDR2 are SGHRS and YFSETQ. The CDR3 sequence is 14 residues long. V lost 5 bases and J 2 bases, leaving 13 bases between the germline ends.

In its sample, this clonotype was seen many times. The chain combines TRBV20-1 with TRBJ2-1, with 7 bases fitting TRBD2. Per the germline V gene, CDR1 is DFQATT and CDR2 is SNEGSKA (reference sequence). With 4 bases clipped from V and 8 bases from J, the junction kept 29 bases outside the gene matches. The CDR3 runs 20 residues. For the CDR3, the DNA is TGCAGTGCTAAGGGACGCCCCGGACTGAGGCGGGGGTCAAAGCTCTATGAGCAGTTCTTC. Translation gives CSAKGRPGLRRGSKLYEQFF.

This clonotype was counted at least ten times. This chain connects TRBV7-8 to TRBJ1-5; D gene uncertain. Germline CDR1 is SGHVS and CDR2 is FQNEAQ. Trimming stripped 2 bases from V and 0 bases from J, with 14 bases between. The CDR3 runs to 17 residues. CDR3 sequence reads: CASSLLADHNSNQPQHF. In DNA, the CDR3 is TGTGCCAGCAGCTTATTGGCAGATCATAATAGCAATCAGCCCCAGCATTTT. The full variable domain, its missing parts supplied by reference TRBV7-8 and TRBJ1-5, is GAGVSQSPRYKVAKRGQDVALRCDPISGHVSLFWYQQALGQGPEFLTYFQNEAQLDKSGLPSDRFFAERPEGSVSTLKIQRTQQEDSAVYLCASSLLADHNSNQPQHFGDGTRLSIL.

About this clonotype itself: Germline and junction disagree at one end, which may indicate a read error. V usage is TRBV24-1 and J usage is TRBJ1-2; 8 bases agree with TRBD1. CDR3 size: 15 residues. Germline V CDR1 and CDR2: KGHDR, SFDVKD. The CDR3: CTTSDPDRGYRGYTF. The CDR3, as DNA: TGTACCACCAGTGACCCTGACAGGGGTTACCGCGGCTACACCTTC.

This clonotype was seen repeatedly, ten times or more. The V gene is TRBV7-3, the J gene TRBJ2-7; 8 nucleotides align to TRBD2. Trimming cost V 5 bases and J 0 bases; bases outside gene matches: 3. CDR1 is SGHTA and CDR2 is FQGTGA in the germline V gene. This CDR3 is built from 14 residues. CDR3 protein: CASSEAGASYEQYF. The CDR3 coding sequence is TGTGCCAGCAGCGAAGCGGGGGCCTCCTACGAGCAGTACTTC.

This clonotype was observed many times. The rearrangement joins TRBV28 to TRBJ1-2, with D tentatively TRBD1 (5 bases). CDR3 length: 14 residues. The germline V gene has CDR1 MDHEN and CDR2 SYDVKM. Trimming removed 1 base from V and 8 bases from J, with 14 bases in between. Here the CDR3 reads CASSLFAGTGGYTF. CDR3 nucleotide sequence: TGTGCCAGCAGTTTATTTGCAGGGACGGGGGGCTACACCTTC.

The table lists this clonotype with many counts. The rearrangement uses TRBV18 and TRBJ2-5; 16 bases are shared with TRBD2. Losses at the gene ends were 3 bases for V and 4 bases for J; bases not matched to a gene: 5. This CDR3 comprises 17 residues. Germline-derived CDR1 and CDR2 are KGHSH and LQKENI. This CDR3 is CASSPGTSGRATETQYF. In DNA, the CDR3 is TGTGCCAGCTCACCTGGGACTAGCGGGAGGGCCACAGAGACCCAGTACTTC.

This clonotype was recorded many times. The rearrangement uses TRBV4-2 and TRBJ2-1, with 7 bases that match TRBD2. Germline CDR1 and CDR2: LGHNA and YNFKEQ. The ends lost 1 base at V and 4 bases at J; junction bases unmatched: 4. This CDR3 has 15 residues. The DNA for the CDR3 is TGTGCCAGCAGCCAAGGGGGGGGAGGGTACAATGAGCAGTTCTTC. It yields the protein CASSQGGGGYNEQFF.

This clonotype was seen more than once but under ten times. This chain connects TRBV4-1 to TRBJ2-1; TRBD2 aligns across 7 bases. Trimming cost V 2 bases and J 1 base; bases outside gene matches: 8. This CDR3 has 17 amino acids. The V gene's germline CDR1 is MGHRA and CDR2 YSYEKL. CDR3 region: CASSQTPIAGSYNEQFF. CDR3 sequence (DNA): TGCGCCAGCAGCCAAACCCCGATAGCGGGTTCCTACAATGAGCAGTTCTTC.

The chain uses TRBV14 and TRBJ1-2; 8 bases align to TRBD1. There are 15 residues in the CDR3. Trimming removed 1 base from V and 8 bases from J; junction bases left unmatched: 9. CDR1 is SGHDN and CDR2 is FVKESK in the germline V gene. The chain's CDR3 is CASSQGTGPLWGYTF. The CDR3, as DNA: TGTGCCAGCAGCCAAGGGACAGGGCCCCTCTGGGGCTACACCTTC.

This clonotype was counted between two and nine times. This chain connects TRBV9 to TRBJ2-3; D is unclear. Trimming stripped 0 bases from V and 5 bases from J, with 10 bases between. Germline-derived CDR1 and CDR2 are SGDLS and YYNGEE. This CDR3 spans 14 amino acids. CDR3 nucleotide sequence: TGTGCCAGCAGCGTAGTTTCCTCGCAAGATACGCAGTATTTT. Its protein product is CASSVVSSQDTQYF.

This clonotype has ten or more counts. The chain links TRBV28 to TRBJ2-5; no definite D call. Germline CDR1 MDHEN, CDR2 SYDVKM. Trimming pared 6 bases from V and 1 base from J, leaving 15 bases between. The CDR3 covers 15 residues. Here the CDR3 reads CASRPLPSVQETQYF. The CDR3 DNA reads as TGTGCCAGCAGGCCCCTCCCGTCAGTCCAAGAGACCCAGTACTTC.

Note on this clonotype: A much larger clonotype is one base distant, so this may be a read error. The CDR3 sequence is CTSSPPGKRADTQYF. CDR3 nucleotides: TGTACCAGCAGCCCCCCAGGGAAGCGGGCAGATACGCAGTATTTT. The chain employs TRBV7-2 and TRBJ2-3, with D possibly being TRBD2 (6 bases). Germline CDR1 reads SGHTA; CDR2 reads FQGNSA. The CDR3 runs to 15 residues. Between the trimmed V and J ends, which lost 5 bases and 4 bases, there was a span of 16 bases.

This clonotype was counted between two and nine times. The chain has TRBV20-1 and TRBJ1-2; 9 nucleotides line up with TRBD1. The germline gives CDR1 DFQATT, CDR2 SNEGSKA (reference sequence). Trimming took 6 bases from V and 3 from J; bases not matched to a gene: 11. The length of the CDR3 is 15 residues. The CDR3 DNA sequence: TGCAGTGCAAAACGGGGGACAGGGTCGCACTATGGCTACACCTTC. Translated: CSAKRGTGSHYGYTF.

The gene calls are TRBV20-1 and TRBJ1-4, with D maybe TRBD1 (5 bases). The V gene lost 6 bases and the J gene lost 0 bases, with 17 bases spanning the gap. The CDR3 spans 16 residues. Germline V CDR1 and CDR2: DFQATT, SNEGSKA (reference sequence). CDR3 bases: TGCAGTGCCCAAGGGGCCGCCTGGGCAACTAATGAAAAACTGTTTTTT. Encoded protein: CSAQGAAWATNEKLFF.

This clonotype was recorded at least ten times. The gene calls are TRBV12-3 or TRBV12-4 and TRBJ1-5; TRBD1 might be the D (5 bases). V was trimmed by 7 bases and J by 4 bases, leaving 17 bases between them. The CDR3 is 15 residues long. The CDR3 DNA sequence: TGTGCCAGCACCGACGCTACAGGCCTTAATCAGCCCCAGCATTTT. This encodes CASTDATGLNQPQHF.

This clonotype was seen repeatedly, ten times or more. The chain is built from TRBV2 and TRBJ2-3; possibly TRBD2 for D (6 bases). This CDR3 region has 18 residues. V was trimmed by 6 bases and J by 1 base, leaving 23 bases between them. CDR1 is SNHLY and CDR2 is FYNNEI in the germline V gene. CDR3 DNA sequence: TGTGCCAGCAGGGGACTTAGGGGACCAAGGACTGGCACAGATACGCAGTATTTT. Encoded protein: CASRGLRGPRTGTDTQYF.

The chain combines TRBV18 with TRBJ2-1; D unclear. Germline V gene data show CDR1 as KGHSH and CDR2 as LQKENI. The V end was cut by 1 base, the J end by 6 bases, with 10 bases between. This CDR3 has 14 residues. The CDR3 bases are TGTGCCAGCTCACCACTGGTCAGGTTCAATGAGCAGTTCTTC. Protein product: CASSPLVRFNEQFF. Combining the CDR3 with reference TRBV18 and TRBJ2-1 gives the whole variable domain NAGVMQNPRHLVRRRGQEARLRCSPMKGHSHVYWYRQLPEEGLKFMVYLQKENIIDESGMPKERFSAEFPKEGPSILRIQQVVRGDSAAYFCASSPLVRFNEQFFGPGTRLTVL.

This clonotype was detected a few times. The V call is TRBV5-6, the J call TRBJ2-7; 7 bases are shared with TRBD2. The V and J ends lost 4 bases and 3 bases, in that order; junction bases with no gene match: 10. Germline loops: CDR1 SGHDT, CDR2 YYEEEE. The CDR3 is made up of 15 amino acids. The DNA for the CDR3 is TGTGCCAGCAGCGCGGGGGACGTTGTACTCTACGAGCAGTACTTC. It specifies CASSAGDVVLYEQYF. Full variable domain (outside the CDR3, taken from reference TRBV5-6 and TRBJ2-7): DAGVTQSPTHLIKTRGQQVTLRCSPKSGHDTVSWYQQALGQGPQFIFQYYEEEERQRGNFPDRFSGHQFPNYSSELNVNALLLGDSALYLCASSAGDVVLYEQYFGPGTRLTVT.

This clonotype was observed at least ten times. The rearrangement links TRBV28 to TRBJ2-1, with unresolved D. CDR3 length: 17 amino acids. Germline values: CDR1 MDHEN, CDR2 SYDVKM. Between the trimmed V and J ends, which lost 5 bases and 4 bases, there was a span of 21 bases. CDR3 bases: TGTGCCAGCAGTCCCCCTGAGGACCACTATCATTACAATGAGCAGTTCTTC. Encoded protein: CASSPPEDHYHYNEQFF.

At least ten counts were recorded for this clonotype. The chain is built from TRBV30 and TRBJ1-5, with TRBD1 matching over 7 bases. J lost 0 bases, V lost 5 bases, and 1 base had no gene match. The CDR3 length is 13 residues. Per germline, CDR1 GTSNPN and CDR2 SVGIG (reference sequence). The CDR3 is CAWGTDSNQPQHF. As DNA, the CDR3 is TGTGCCTGGGGGACAGATAGCAATCAGCCCCAGCATTTT.

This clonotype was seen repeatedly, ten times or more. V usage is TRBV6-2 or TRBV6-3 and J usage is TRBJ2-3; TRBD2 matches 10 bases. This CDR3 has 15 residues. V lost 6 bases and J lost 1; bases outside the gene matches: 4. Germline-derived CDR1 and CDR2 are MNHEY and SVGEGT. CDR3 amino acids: CASRTSGRGTDTQYF. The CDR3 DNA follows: TGTGCCAGCAGGACCAGCGGGAGGGGCACAGATACGCAGTATTTT.